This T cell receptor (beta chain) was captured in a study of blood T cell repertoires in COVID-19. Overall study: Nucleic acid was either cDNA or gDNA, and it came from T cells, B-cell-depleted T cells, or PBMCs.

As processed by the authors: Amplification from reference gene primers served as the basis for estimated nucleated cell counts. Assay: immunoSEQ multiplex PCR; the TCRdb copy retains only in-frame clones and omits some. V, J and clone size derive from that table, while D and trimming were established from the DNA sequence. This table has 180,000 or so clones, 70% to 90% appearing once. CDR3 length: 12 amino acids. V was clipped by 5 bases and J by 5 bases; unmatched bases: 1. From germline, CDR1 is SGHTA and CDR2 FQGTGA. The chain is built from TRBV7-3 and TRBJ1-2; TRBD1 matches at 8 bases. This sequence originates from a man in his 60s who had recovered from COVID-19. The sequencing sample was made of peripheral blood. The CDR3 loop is CASSRQGYGYTF. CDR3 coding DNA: TGTGCCAGCAGCCGACAGGGGTATGGCTACACCTTC.